The TCR beta chain under discussion was sequenced for a study of control samples from healthy donors and cancer patients. Sequencing used immunoSEQ multiplex PCR; TCRdb keeps in-frame clones, though not all of them. Of about 160,000 clones in the sample, less than 95% were seen once. The CDR3 is 15 residues long. With V trimmed by 1 base and J by 7 bases, 4 bases remained unmatched. Germline CDR1 is SGHTA and CDR2 is FQGNSA. The chain joins TRBV7-2 to TRBJ1-5, with 10 bases aligning to TRBD1. Material: PBMCs. The origin of this receptor is a man aged 60-69 years with colorectal cancer. The CDR3 region is CASSLEDRGGQPQHF. The CDR3 DNA is TGTGCCAGCAGCTTAGAGGACAGGGGGGGACAGCCCCAGCATTTT.